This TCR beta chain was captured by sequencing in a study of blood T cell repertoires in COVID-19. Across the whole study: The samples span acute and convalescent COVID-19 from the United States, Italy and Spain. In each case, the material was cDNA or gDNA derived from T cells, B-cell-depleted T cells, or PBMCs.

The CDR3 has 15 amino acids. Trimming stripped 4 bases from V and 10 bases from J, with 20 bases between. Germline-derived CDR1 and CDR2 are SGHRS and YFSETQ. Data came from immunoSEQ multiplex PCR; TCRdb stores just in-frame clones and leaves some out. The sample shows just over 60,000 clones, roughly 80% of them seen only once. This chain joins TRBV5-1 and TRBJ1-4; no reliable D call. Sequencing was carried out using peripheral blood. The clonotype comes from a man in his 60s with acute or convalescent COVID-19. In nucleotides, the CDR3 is TGCGCCAGCAGCCTTTCAGAGGCGACTCGCGGAAAACTGTTTTTT. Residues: CASSLSEATRGKLFF.